Below are 32 T cell receptor beta chains sequenced from a single sample in a study of T-cell reconstitution after alpha-beta-depleted transplantation in children. TCRbeta library construction was performed incorporating unique molecular identifiers. MiXCR was run by TCRdb on the PCR reads, yielding one entry per CDR3 protein. Of about 540,000 distinct CDR3 sequences detected, approximately 20% appear once; the ten largest clones hold less than 4%. This material consisted of PBMCs from the stem cell graft donor, taken from the stem cell graft. These receptors were collected from a human donor who donated a stem cell graft to a child with acute lymphoblastic leukemia.

This clonotype appeared once. The chain combines TRBV6-1 with TRBJ1-4, with 7 bases aligning to TRBD1. This CDR3 region has 15 residues. CDR1 is MNHNS, CDR2 SASEGT, per germline. V lost 6 bases and J lost 3; bases outside the gene matches: 7. This CDR3 is CASSFTGDSNEKLFF. DNA of the CDR3: TGTGCCAGCAGCTTCACAGGGGATTCTAATGAAAAACTGTTTTTT.

As concerns this clonotype: One junction end disagrees with the germline gene, perhaps due to a read error. The CDR3 protein is CASRARGWGLDF. The CDR3 DNA follows: TGTGCCAGCAGGGCACGAGGATGGGGACTAGACTTC. V is TRBV11-2 and J is TRBJ2-1; 8 bases fit TRBD2. Germline V lookup: CDR1 SGHAT, CDR2 FQNNGV. The CDR3 totals 12 residues.

The sample holds a few counts of this clonotype. The chain uses TRBV5-1 and TRBJ2-5; D gene ambiguous. The CDR3 has 15 residues. The germline V and J ends were trimmed by 4 bases and 0 bases, with 13 bases remaining between them. Looked up from germline, CDR1 is SGHRS and CDR2 is YFSETQ. CDR3 amino acids: CASSVGRMYQETQYF. CDR3 nucleotides: TGCGCCAGCAGCGTCGGACGAATGTACCAAGAGACCCAGTACTTC.

V is TRBV21-1 and J is TRBJ1-2; the table calls TRBD1, which could not be checked here. TRBV21-1 is deemed a pseudogene. This CDR3 comprises 17 residues. The CDR3 reads CASSKGGQGSTNYGYTF. The DNA of the CDR3 is TGTGCCAGCAGCAAAGGTGGACAGGGATCCACAAACTATGGCTACACCTTC.

A few counts support this clonotype. The chain carries TRBV5-5 and TRBJ2-6; D perhaps matches TRBD1 (6 bases). The V end lost 1 base, the J end lost 2 bases, and 13 bases lay between the germline ends. Germline-derived CDR1 and CDR2 are SGHKS and YYEKEE (reference sequence). CDR3 length: 17 residues. CDR3 sequence (DNA): TGTGCCAGCAGCTTGCCCCAAACAGGGACTGGGGCCAACGTCCTGACTTTC. Translating gives CASSLPQTGTGANVLTF.

V gene TRBV25-1 combines with J gene TRBJ2-5, with a tentative D call TRBD1 (5 bases). Germline CDR1 is MGHDK and CDR2 is SYGVNS. The CDR3 sequence is 16 residues long. The ends were cut back, 4 bases at V and 3 bases at J, with 18 bases in the middle. The CDR3 sequence is CASSAATDLSEETQYF. In DNA form, the CDR3 reads TGTGCCAGCAGTGCGGCGACAGACCTCTCTGAAGAGACCCAGTACTTC.

In its sample, this clonotype was seen a few times. The J gene is TRBJ2-5, the V gene TRBV2, with D uncertain. The V gene's germline CDR1 is SNHLY and CDR2 FYNNEI. Trimming removed 5 bases at V and 4 bases at J, with 8 bases between. This CDR3 has 12 residues. The CDR3 sequence is CASSYTTETQYF. For the CDR3, the DNA is TGTGCCAGCAGTTACACGACAGAGACCCAGTACTTC.

This clonotype has a handful of counts. The CDR3: CASSDSSNSPLHF. CDR3 in DNA: TGCGCCAGCTCGGACAGTAGTAATTCACCCCTCCACTTT. The chain uses TRBV5-1 and TRBJ1-6, with D perhaps matching TRBD1 (6 bases). The V end lost 7 bases, the J end lost 6 bases, and 11 bases lay between the germline ends. Germline CDR1 SGHRS, CDR2 YFSETQ. The CDR3 covers 13 residues.

The chain joins TRBV4-2 to TRBJ2-3, with 14 bases that match TRBD2. V gave up 4 bases and J gave up 5 bases; unmatched junction bases: 5. The CDR3 spans 16 residues. The germline V gene encodes CDR1 LGHNA and CDR2 YNFKEQ. The CDR3 region is CASSPGLAGVKDTQYF. In DNA form, the CDR3 reads TGTGCCAGCAGCCCGGGACTAGCGGGAGTAAAAGATACGCAGTATTTT.

This clonotype was counted a few times. The gene calls are TRBV5-1 and TRBJ2-5; 13 nucleotides agree with TRBD2. V gave up 4 bases and J gave up 3 bases; unmatched junction bases: 6. Germline CDR1 reads SGHRS; CDR2 reads YFSETQ. This CDR3 has 16 amino acids. The CDR3 nucleotides read TGCGCCAGCAGCCCGGGGACTAGCGGGATTAAAGAGACCCAGTACTTC. It encodes CASSPGTSGIKETQYF. The variable domain in full, completed from reference TRBV5-1 and TRBJ2-5, reads KAGVTQTPRYLIKTRGQQVTLSCSPISGHRSVSWYQQTPGQGLQFLFEYFSETQRNKGNFPGRFSGRQFSNSRSEMNVSTLELGDSALYLCASSPGTSGIKETQYFGPGTRLLVL.

The rearrangement joins TRBV18 to TRBJ2-5, with 13 bases identical to TRBD2. The CDR3 extends over 17 amino acids. The V segment lost 2 bases and the J segment 2 bases; nucleotides outside the gene matches: 5. Germline lookup yields CDR1 KGHSH and CDR2 LQKENI. CDR3 in DNA: TGTGCCAGCTCACCATCGGGACTAGCGGGGCCTCAAGAGACCCAGTACTTC. Amino acids: CASSPSGLAGPQETQYF. Drawing the rest from reference TRBV18 and TRBJ2-5, the complete variable domain is NAGVMQNPRHLVRRRGQEARLRCSPMKGHSHVYWYRQLPEEGLKFMVYLQKENIIDESGMPKERFSAEFPKEGPSILRIQQVVRGDSAAYFCASSPSGLAGPQETQYFGPGTRLLVL.

This clonotype showed up just a few times. This chain connects TRBV5-1 to TRBJ2-5, with 11 bases identical to TRBD2. Germline CDR1 SGHRS, CDR2 YFSETQ. After removal of 4 bases from V and 5 bases from J, the junction contained 10 bases not matched to a gene. The CDR3 sequence is 16 residues long. The CDR3 here is CASSRIAGGPEETQYF. The CDR3 DNA is TGCGCCAGCAGCCGAATAGCGGGAGGGCCCGAGGAGACCCAGTACTTC.

CDR3 DNA sequence: TGTGCCAGCAGCAGGACAGGTGGTCCCATGAACACTGAAGCTTTCTTT. Amino acid sequence: CASSRTGGPMNTEAFF. The V call is TRBV5-4, the J call TRBJ1-1; 7 bases line up with TRBD1. Trimming at V came to 4 bases and at J to 0 bases, leaving 9 bases not matched to a gene. The CDR3 has 16 residues. The germline V gene encodes CDR1 SGHNT and CDR2 YYREEE (reference sequence).

V is TRBV20-1 and J is TRBJ2-1, with a weak D call TRBD2 (6 bases). There are 16 residues in the CDR3. V gave up 0 bases and J gave up 1 base, with 13 bases separating them. Germline values: CDR1 DFQATT, CDR2 SNEGSKA (reference sequence). CDR3 sequence reads: CSARDPGDQSYNEQFF. CDR3 bases: TGCAGTGCTAGAGATCCGGGGGATCAATCCTACAATGAGCAGTTCTTC.

This clonotype has more than one count but fewer than ten. This sequence joins TRBV6-1 and TRBJ1-4; weak D call: TRBD1 (5 bases). Germline V lookup: CDR1 MNHNS, CDR2 SASEGT. Trimming pared 3 bases from V and 3 bases from J, leaving 17 bases between. The CDR3 has 17 residues. This chain's CDR3 is CASSDRFGDSPNEKLFF. In DNA, the CDR3 is TGTGCCAGCAGTGATAGGTTTGGCGACAGCCCTAATGAAAAACTGTTTTTT.

The J gene is TRBJ1-2, the V gene TRBV30; D gene ambiguous. This CDR3 contains 16 residues. Germline-derived CDR1 and CDR2 are GTSNPN and SVGIG (reference sequence). Trimming cost V 0 bases and J 5 bases, with 19 bases left between them. The CDR3 protein is CAWSVAGGTSVYGYTF. CDR3 sequence (DNA): TGTGCCTGGAGTGTGGCCGGCGGCACAAGTGTTTATGGCTACACCTTC.

This clonotype was observed a few times. The DNA of the CDR3 is TGTGCCAGTAGCCCCCTCGCCGACGAAAAGAGGCCCTCCTACGAGCAGTACTTC. Protein product: CASSPLADEKRPSYEQYF. This chain connects TRBV19 to TRBJ2-7; D unclear. The length of the CDR3 is 18 residues. In germline, CDR1 is LNHDA, CDR2 SQIVND (reference sequence). V lost 6 bases to trimming and J lost 0 bases, with 24 bases between them.

This clonotype has a handful of counts. The genes are TRBV18 and TRBJ2-1; 14 bases fit TRBD2. V was clipped by 6 bases and J by 6 bases; unmatched bases: 10. The CDR3 contains 17 residues. CDR1 KGHSH and CDR2 LQKENI come from the germline V gene. The CDR3 DNA sequence: TGTGCCAGCTCCCCAGGACTAGCGGGAGGAACCTCCAATGAGCAGTTCTTC. The encoded protein is CASSPGLAGGTSNEQFF.

The chain recombines TRBV4-1 with TRBJ1-2; D gene uncertain. The CDR3 sequence is 14 residues long. CDR1 is MGHRA, CDR2 YSYEKL, per germline. The V gene lost 2 bases and the J gene lost 4 bases, with 11 bases spanning the gap. CDR3 DNA: TGCGCCAGCAGCCAACAGGATAGCAGCTATGGCTACACCTTC. Protein: CASSQQDSSYGYTF.

This clonotype showed up many times. The CDR3 loop is CASSLQARGTEAFF. CDR3 DNA: TGTGCCAGCAGTTTACAGGCCAGGGGGACTGAAGCTTTCTTT. The gene calls are TRBV12-3 or TRBV12-4 and TRBJ1-1, with 7 bases matching TRBD1. There are 14 residues in the CDR3. The trim removed 2 bases at V and 5 bases at J, leaving 5 bases unmatched.

This clonotype turned up a few times. V gene TRBV7-9 combines with J gene TRBJ1-1; TRBD1 might be the D (5 bases). Per germline, CDR1 SEHNR and CDR2 FQNEAQ (reference sequence). The CDR3 runs to 13 residues. V was shortened by 3 bases and J by 6 bases, with 11 bases between the two germline ends. The CDR3 spells CASSFKRGPEAFF. CDR3 nucleotide sequence: TGTGCCAGCAGCTTTAAGAGGGGTCCTGAAGCTTTCTTT. The full variable domain, in which reference TRBV7-9 and TRBJ1-1 provide the parts outside the CDR3, is DTGVSQNPRHKITKRGQNVTFRCDPISEHNRLYWYRQTLGQGPEFLTYFQNEAQLEKSRLLSDRFSAERPKGSFSTLEIQRTEQGDSAMYLCASSFKRGPEAFFGQGTRLTVV.

This clonotype turned up a few times. V usage is TRBV5-1 and J usage is TRBJ2-5; no definite D call. The CDR3 totals 15 residues. CDR1 and CDR2 from the germline V gene are SGHRS and YFSETQ. V lost 0 bases and J lost 1, with 10 bases in between. CDR3 sequence reads: CASSLDVTFQETQYF. The CDR3 bases are TGCGCCAGCAGCTTGGACGTGACCTTCCAAGAGACCCAGTACTTC. Variable domain in full (rest from reference TRBV5-1 and TRBJ2-5): KAGVTQTPRYLIKTRGQQVTLSCSPISGHRSVSWYQQTPGQGLQFLFEYFSETQRNKGNFPGRFSGRQFSNSRSEMNVSTLELGDSALYLCASSLDVTFQETQYFGPGTRLLVL.

The chain uses TRBV12-3 or TRBV12-4 and TRBJ2-5; D may correspond to TRBD1 or TRBD2 (6 bases each). With 5 bases removed from V and 5 bases from J, the gap between germline ends came to 15 bases. The CDR3 length is 14 residues. The CDR3 spells CASSPAGHLETQYF. CDR3 DNA sequence: TGTGCCAGCAGTCCCGCGGGACATCTGGAGACCCAGTACTTC.

In this sample, this clonotype turned up a few times. The chain links TRBV18 to TRBJ2-1; 15 positions agree with TRBD2. CDR3 length: 16 residues. Losses at the gene ends were 3 bases for V and 7 bases for J; bases not matched to a gene: 4. Germline V gives CDR1 KGHSH, CDR2 LQKENI. The CDR3 protein is CASSPLGLAGGNEQFF. The DNA of the CDR3 is TGTGCCAGCTCACCCCTGGGACTAGCGGGAGGAAATGAGCAGTTCTTC.

This chain uses TRBV11-1 with TRBJ2-7; TRBD2 matches at 7 bases. The trim removed 2 bases at V and 4 bases at J, leaving 2 bases unmatched. Germline V CDR1 and CDR2: SGHAT, FQDESV (reference sequence). This CDR3 region has 13 residues. CDR3 in amino acids: CASSLYGRYEQYF. The CDR3 DNA sequence: TGTGCCAGCAGCTTATACGGGAGGTACGAGCAGTACTTC.

This clonotype was recorded at least ten times. V gene TRBV12-3 or TRBV12-4 combines with J gene TRBJ2-3, with TRBD1 identical over 8 bases. The CDR3 loop spans 15 amino acids. The V segment lost 5 bases and the J segment 3 bases; nucleotides outside the gene matches: 7. CDR3: CASSLGQGWTDTQYF. CDR3 DNA: TGTGCCAGCAGTCTCGGACAGGGTTGGACAGATACGCAGTATTTT.

This clonotype appeared a few times. This sequence joins TRBV29-1 and TRBJ1-1; the D gene is possibly TRBD1 (6 bases). This CDR3 is 15 amino acids long. V gave up 0 bases and J gave up 9 bases, with 20 bases separating them. The germline gives CDR1 SQVTM, CDR2 ANQGSEA. The DNA of the CDR3 is TGCAGCGTTGAAGATGAGGGCAGGGGCTACCTTAAAGCTTTCTTT. Its protein is CSVEDEGRGYLKAFF.

This clonotype was seen only a few times. The chain uses TRBV11-2 and TRBJ2-7; 8 bases align to TRBD2. The CDR3 is 16 amino acids. Germline V gene data show CDR1 as SGHAT and CDR2 as FQNNGV. Losses at the gene ends were 2 bases for V and 7 bases for J; bases not matched to a gene: 13. DNA for the CDR3: TGTGCCAGCAGCTTATATAGCGGGGCCCTTACAGGAGAGCAGTACTTC. Its protein product is CASSLYSGALTGEQYF.

V usage is TRBV6-1 and J usage is TRBJ2-1; D not resolved. Trimming shortened V by 7 bases and J by 2 bases, and 6 bases separated the two germline ends. CDR3 length: 12 amino acids. Per germline, CDR1 MNHNS and CDR2 SASEGT. CDR3 sequence: CASTPPYNEQFF. The CDR3 nucleotides read TGTGCCAGCACTCCCCCCTACAATGAGCAGTTCTTC.

The V and J genes are TRBV5-1 and TRBJ2-1; D perhaps matches TRBD2 (6 bases). Germline V CDR1 and CDR2: SGHRS, YFSETQ. With 4 bases removed from V and 3 bases from J, the gap between germline ends came to 11 bases. The CDR3 contains 14 residues. The CDR3 loop reads CASSPPDYYNEQFF. CDR3 DNA: TGCGCCAGCAGCCCACCGGACTACTACAATGAGCAGTTCTTC.

This clonotype was picked up a small number of times. The chain is built from TRBV5-1 and TRBJ2-7; possibly TRBD1 for D (5 bases). Trimming shortened V by 0 bases and J by 3 bases, and 10 bases separated the two germline ends. The CDR3 totals 14 residues. In germline, CDR1 is SGHRS, CDR2 YFSETQ. The CDR3 DNA reads as TGCGCCAGCAGCTTGGTAGGGGCTTACTACGAGCAGTACTTC. Residues: CASSLVGAYYEQYF.

This clonotype was observed a few times. V is TRBV7-3 and J is TRBJ2-3; TRBD2 agrees at 9 bases. This CDR3 spans 15 amino acids. Germline values: CDR1 SGHTA, CDR2 FQGTGA. V lost 3 bases and J lost 0; bases outside the gene matches: 1. CDR3 DNA sequence: TGTGCCAGCAGCTTTAGCGGGAGAAGCACAGATACGCAGTATTTT. Protein sequence: CASSFSGRSTDTQYF. Looking up the rest from reference TRBV7-3 and TRBJ2-3 gives the full variable domain: GAGVSQTPSNKVTEKGKYVELRCDPISGHTALYWYRQSLGQGPEFLIYFQGTGAADDSGLPNDRFFAVRPEGSVSTLKIQRTERGDSAVYLCASSFSGRSTDTQYFGPGTRLTVL.